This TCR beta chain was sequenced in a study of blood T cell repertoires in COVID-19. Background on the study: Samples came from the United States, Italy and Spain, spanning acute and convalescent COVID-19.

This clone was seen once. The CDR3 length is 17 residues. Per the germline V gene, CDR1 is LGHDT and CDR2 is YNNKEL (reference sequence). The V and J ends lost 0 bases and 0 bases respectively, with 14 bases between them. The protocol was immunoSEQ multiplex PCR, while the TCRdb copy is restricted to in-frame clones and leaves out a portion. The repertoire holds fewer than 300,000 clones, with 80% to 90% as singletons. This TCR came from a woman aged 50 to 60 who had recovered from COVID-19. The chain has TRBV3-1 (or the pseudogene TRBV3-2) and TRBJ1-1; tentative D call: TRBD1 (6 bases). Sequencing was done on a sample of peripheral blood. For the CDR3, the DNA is TGTGCCAGCAGCCAAGATCCTGGGGGCTTGGTGAACACTGAAGCTTTCTTT. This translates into CASSQDPGGLVNTEAFF.